This T cell receptor (beta chain) appears in the sequencing data of a study of T cells after yellow fever vaccination. The table lists this clonotype with many counts. A single record per CDR3 protein comes from TCRdb applying MiXCR to the 5' RACE reads. The table lists over 120,000 distinct CDR3 sequences, around 6.3% of them singletons, with over 0.55% in the top ten. Germline values: CDR1 SGHRS, CDR2 YFSETQ. The length of the CDR3 is 15 residues. V was clipped by 2 bases and J by 0 bases, with 10 bases between them. This sequence was found in a young man who received the YFV17D yellow fever vaccine. The source was CD4+ T cells sorted from PBMCs, collected 10 days after the yellow fever booster vaccination. This chain links TRBV5-1 with TRBJ2-3, with D possibly TRBD2 on 6 matching bases. DNA for the CDR3: TGCGCCAGCAGCTTAAGCGGAGGGAGCACAGATACGCAGTATTTT. Its translation is CASSLSGGSTDTQYF.